The 31 T cell receptor beta chains listed next were all sequenced from one sample in a study of T cells in Graves' hyperthyroidism and ophthalmopathy. TCR beta CDR3 sequences were amplified from RNA transcripts. HTBI primers were employed in a first-round RT-PCR of the TCR CDR3. Using its own MiXCR run on the multiplex PCR reads, TCRdb lists one record per CDR3 protein. The table records a few hundred thousand distinct CDR3 sequences, approximately 15% of them present only once. Sequencing was carried out using blood. The receptors here all came from a woman aged 18-29 years with Graves' hyperthyroidism.

This rearrangement joins TRBV11-2 to TRBJ1-2; D uncertain. V was pared by 2 bases and J by 7 bases, with 14 bases between. CDR1 is SGHAT, CDR2 FQNNGV, per germline. This CDR3 spans 14 amino acids. The CDR3 region is CASSLWSGDGGYTF. The CDR3 DNA follows: TGTGCCAGCAGCTTATGGTCTGGGGATGGTGGCTACACCTTC. Full variable domain (outside the CDR3, taken from reference TRBV11-2 and TRBJ1-2): EAGVAQSPRYKIIEKRQSVAFWCNPISGHATLYWYQQILGQGPKLLIQFQNNGVVDDSQLPKDRFSAERLKGVDSTLKIQPAKLEDSAVYLCASSLWSGDGGYTFGSGTRLTVV.

This clonotype has a handful of counts. The chain joins TRBV7-6 to TRBJ2-7; D perhaps matches TRBD1 (6 bases). V was clipped by 1 base and J by 7 bases, with 17 bases between them. Germline assignment: CDR1 SGHVS and CDR2 FNYEAQ. The CDR3 is made up of 15 amino acids. CDR3 residues: CASSLVGAPNHEQYF. In DNA form, the CDR3 reads TGTGCCAGCAGCTTAGTGGGGGCTCCCAACCATGAGCAGTACTTC.

This clonotype showed up just a few times. V usage is TRBV4-3 and J usage is TRBJ2-7, with 7 bases identical to TRBD2. V lost 4 bases, J lost 3 bases, and 12 bases stayed unmatched. The CDR3 spans 16 residues. From germline, CDR1 is LGHNA and CDR2 YSLEER. The CDR3 nucleotides read TGCGCCAGCAGCCGGGAACTTAGCGGGCCGGACTACGAGCAGTACTTC. This translates into CASSRELSGPDYEQYF.

This clonotype showed up many times. In nucleotides, the CDR3 is TGCAGTGCTAGAGACAGGGAGGGGGTCGGAGAGACCCAGTACTTC. Translating gives CSARDREGVGETQYF. The gene calls are TRBV20-1 and TRBJ2-5, with D possibly TRBD2 on 7 matching bases. V lost 0 bases to trimming and J lost 4 bases, with 15 bases between them. The CDR3 length is 15 residues. Per the germline V gene, CDR1 is DFQATT and CDR2 is SNEGSKA (reference sequence).

This clonotype was seen many times. V gene TRBV18 combines with J gene TRBJ2-3, with D unclear. The V end was cut by 2 bases, the J end by 0 bases, with 6 bases between. The CDR3 sequence is 14 residues long. The germline V gene has CDR1 KGHSH and CDR2 LQKENI. CDR3 region: CASSPAQSTDTQYF. The DNA for the CDR3 is TGTGCCAGCTCACCAGCGCAGAGCACAGATACGCAGTATTTT.

The chain recombines TRBV10-2 with TRBJ2-3, with 8 bases that match TRBD1. Germline trimming cut 5 bases from V and 0 bases from J; bases unmatched to any gene: 7. The CDR3 covers 16 residues. Germline loops: CDR1 WSHSY, CDR2 SAAADI. The CDR3 protein is CASSQTGGSSTDTQYF. DNA for the CDR3: TGCGCCAGCAGTCAAACAGGGGGATCTAGCACAGATACGCAGTATTTT.

This clonotype came up many times. The chain employs TRBV7-2 and TRBJ2-5; 7 nucleotides match TRBD1. Germline CDR1 reads SGHTA; CDR2 reads FQGNSA. Trimming cost V 5 bases and J 2 bases; bases outside gene matches: 2. The CDR3 spans 13 residues. CDR3 residues: CASSRGQQETQYF. The CDR3 DNA follows: TGTGCCAGCAGCCGGGGACAGCAAGAGACCCAGTACTTC.

This clonotype was recorded at least ten times. The rearrangement uses TRBV2 and TRBJ2-2; D might be TRBD1 (7 bases). The CDR3 consists of 14 residues. Looked up from germline, CDR1 is SNHLY and CDR2 is FYNNEI. Trimming stripped 6 bases from V and 2 bases from J, with 10 bases between. The CDR3 protein is CASRRDSNTGELFF. In DNA, the CDR3 is TGTGCCAGCAGGCGGGACAGCAACACCGGGGAGCTGTTTTTT.

The table lists this clonotype with a few counts. The chain is built from TRBV5-1 and TRBJ2-2, with D hard to call. This CDR3 comprises 14 residues. Germline loops: CDR1 SGHRS, CDR2 YFSETQ. V was trimmed by 7 bases and J by 5 bases, leaving 15 bases between them. For the CDR3, the DNA is TGCGCCAGCCAATTAGCCCCTAAGACCGGGGAGCTGTTTTTT. Its translation is CASQLAPKTGELFF.

The sample holds many counts of this clonotype. The chain's CDR3 is CAINSGITDTQYF. In DNA form, the CDR3 reads TGTGCCATAAATAGCGGGATCACAGATACGCAGTATTTT. The chain employs TRBV10-3 and TRBJ2-3, with TRBD2 identical over 8 bases. Per germline, CDR1 ENHRY and CDR2 SYGVKD. Losses at the gene ends were 9 bases for V and 2 bases for J; bases not matched to a gene: 4. The CDR3 spans 13 residues.

This clonotype was counted ten times or more. The chain joins TRBV28 to TRBJ2-7; D may be TRBD1 (6 bases). CDR3 length equals 14 residues. V lost 2 bases to trimming and J lost 3 bases, with 11 bases between them. Germline lookup yields CDR1 MDHEN and CDR2 SYDVKM. DNA for the CDR3: TGTGCCAGCAGTTTAGGGACACTAGTCTACGAGCAGTACTTC. Translated: CASSLGTLVYEQYF. Using reference TRBV28 and TRBJ2-7 for the parts outside the CDR3, the full variable domain is DVKVTQSSRYLVKRTGEKVFLECVQDMDHENMFWYRQDPGLGLRLIYFSYDVKMKEKGDIPEGYSVSREKKERFSLILESASTNQTSMYLCASSLGTLVYEQYFGPGTRLTVT.

This clonotype was counted a few times. One end of the junction varies from germline; a read error may be responsible. The CDR3 nucleotides are TGTGCCAGCAGCCGCGAAACTAGCTCGAACGAAGCAAAGCACTTC. The encoded protein is CASSRETSSNEAKHF. This chain joins TRBV6-1 and TRBJ2-5, with TRBD2 as a possible D gene (6 bases). Germline CDR1 reads MNHNS; CDR2 reads SASEGT. The CDR3 has 15 residues.

This clonotype was seen more than once but under ten times. The V and J genes are TRBV2 and TRBJ1-6; D gene unclear. Trimming cost V 6 bases and J 5 bases, with 5 bases left between them. The CDR3 spans 12 residues. In germline, CDR1 is SNHLY, CDR2 FYNNEI. The CDR3 DNA reads TGTGCCAGCAGCGGGAATAATTCACCCCTCCACTTT. It codes for CASSGNNSPLHF.

This clonotype has a count of ten or more. The chain employs TRBV20-1 and TRBJ2-5, with 9 bases fitting TRBD2. The CDR3 totals 17 residues. V trimming: 3 bases; J trimming: 1 base; junction bases outside the gene matches: 12. Per the germline V gene, CDR1 is DFQATT and CDR2 is SNEGSKA (reference sequence). CDR3: CSARGLTSGLFQETQYF. Here the CDR3 DNA reads TGCAGTGCTAGGGGACTGACTAGCGGCCTCTTCCAAGAGACCCAGTACTTC.

The chain employs TRBV20-1 and TRBJ1-5; 10 nucleotides align to TRBD1. The V gene end was trimmed by 2 bases and the J gene end by 5 bases; junction bases not matched to a gene: 6. The CDR3 covers 15 residues. From germline, CDR1 is DFQATT and CDR2 SNEGSKA (reference sequence). CDR3 in amino acids: CSARIETGGYQPQHF. CDR3 bases: TGCAGTGCTAGAATAGAGACAGGGGGCTATCAGCCCCAGCATTTT.

In this sample, this clonotype turned up many times. The chain is built from TRBV20-1 and TRBJ1-5; D is unresolved. This CDR3 contains 15 residues. Trimming shortened V by 0 bases and J by 9 bases, and 18 bases separated the two germline ends. Looked up from germline, CDR1 is DFQATT and CDR2 is SNEGSKA (reference sequence). The CDR3 DNA reads as TGCAGTGCTAGAGATTATAGGCAGGCCTTAGGGCCCCAGCATTTT. Translating gives CSARDYRQALGPQHF.

The rearrangement links TRBV18 to TRBJ2-2; D is possibly TRBD1 (6 bases). From germline, CDR1 is KGHSH and CDR2 LQKENI. Trimming cost V 1 base and J 5 bases, with 14 bases left between them. The CDR3 is made up of 16 amino acids. The CDR3 DNA reads TGTGCCAGCTCACCACTACAGGGTGATCTAACCGGGGAGCTGTTTTTT. The encoded protein is CASSPLQGDLTGELFF.

This clonotype came up a few times. The chain recombines TRBV7-6 with TRBJ2-7; 10 nucleotides match TRBD1. Unmatched junction bases numbered 8, after V lost 3 bases and J lost 0 bases. CDR3 size: 17 residues. The germline gives CDR1 SGHVS, CDR2 FNYEAQ. CDR3 in amino acids: CASSLFTGQGSSYEQYF. In DNA, the CDR3 is TGTGCCAGCAGCTTGTTCACGGGACAGGGGAGCTCCTACGAGCAGTACTTC.

This clonotype was found many times. This chain joins TRBV28 and TRBJ2-3; perhaps TRBD2 as D (6 bases). Trimming shortened V by 1 base and J by 0 bases, and 11 bases separated the two germline ends. Germline V lookup: CDR1 MDHEN, CDR2 SYDVKM. There are 16 residues in the CDR3. CDR3 in amino acids: CASSLLVSGSTDTQYF. The CDR3, as DNA: TGTGCCAGCAGTTTATTAGTTAGCGGTAGCACAGATACGCAGTATTTT.

The chain recombines TRBV9 with TRBJ2-3; 8 bases agree with TRBD1. V lost 3 bases and J lost 1; bases outside the gene matches: 4. Germline loops: CDR1 SGDLS, CDR2 YYNGEE. This CDR3 has 15 amino acids. In DNA form, the CDR3 reads TGTGCCAGCAGCGGACAGGGGCACCGCACAGATACGCAGTATTTT. Translating gives CASSGQGHRTDTQYF.

This clonotype was observed at least ten times. This chain connects TRBV18 to TRBJ2-5; no clear D. The CDR3 extends over 13 amino acids. The V gene lost 5 bases and the J gene lost 1 base, with 8 bases spanning the gap. Germline V CDR1 and CDR2: KGHSH, LQKENI. The CDR3 loop is CASSEYVQETQYF. The CDR3 region has the DNA TGTGCCAGCTCAGAGTATGTCCAAGAGACCCAGTACTTC.

Ten or more counts support this clonotype. The chain uses TRBV3-1 and TRBJ2-5; 11 nucleotides align to TRBD2. The CDR3 runs 16 residues. Germline trimming cut 4 bases from V and 2 bases from J; bases unmatched to any gene: 6. CDR1 LGHDT and CDR2 YNNKEL come from the germline V gene (reference sequence). The CDR3 coding sequence is TGTGCCAGCAGCCGACGGACTAGCGGGCATCAAGAGACCCAGTACTTC. Its translation: CASSRRTSGHQETQYF.

V gene TRBV27 combines with J gene TRBJ2-1, with TRBD2 matching over 9 bases. The CDR3 sequence is 14 residues long. After removal of 8 bases from V and 8 bases from J, the junction contained 10 bases not matched to a gene. CDR1 and CDR2 (germline): MNHEY, SMNVEV (reference sequence). Here the CDR3 reads CASPSGKQVHEQFF. In nucleotides, the CDR3 is TGTGCCAGCCCTAGCGGGAAACAGGTTCATGAGCAGTTCTTC.

This clonotype came up many times. The V call is TRBV12-3 or TRBV12-4, the J call TRBJ1-1, with 7 bases identical to TRBD1. V shed 5 bases and J 5 bases; nucleotides not matched to a gene: 5. The CDR3 has 13 amino acids. Here the CDR3 reads CASSVGTETEAFF. CDR3 in DNA: TGTGCCAGCAGTGTCGGGACAGAGACTGAAGCTTTCTTT.

This clonotype showed up just a few times. CDR3 nucleotides: TGTGCCAGCAGTCCCACCGACGAACTAGCGGGATTGGAGGACGGGGAGCTGTTTTTT. Residues: CASSPTDELAGLEDGELFF. This chain joins TRBV27 and TRBJ2-2; 10 bases are a match to TRBD2. Trimming cost V 5 bases and J 7 bases; bases outside gene matches: 19. This CDR3 contains 19 residues. Germline V gene sequence: CDR1 MNHEY, CDR2 SMNVEV (reference sequence).

The rearrangement links TRBV3-1 to TRBJ2-5, with 8 bases matching TRBD1. V trimming: 0 bases; J trimming: 6 bases; junction bases outside the gene matches: 9. This CDR3 has 16 residues. Germline V gene sequence: CDR1 LGHDT, CDR2 YNNKEL (reference sequence). The CDR3 region has the DNA TGTGCCAGCAGCCAAGATTGGGCAGGGGGCGCGAAGACCCAGTACTTC. This sequence encodes CASSQDWAGGAKTQYF.

This clonotype has ten or more counts. V gene TRBV12-3 or TRBV12-4 combines with J gene TRBJ2-5; 15 bases fit TRBD2. The CDR3 is made up of 18 amino acids. V shed 5 bases, J shed 2 bases, and the junction held 9 bases outside the gene matches. The CDR3 DNA reads as TGTGCCAGCAGTGCGGGACTAGCGGGAGGCCTAACGCAAGAGACCCAGTACTTC. Protein product: CASSAGLAGGLTQETQYF.

The chain employs TRBV28 and TRBJ1-2; no firm D call. Trimming shortened V by 5 bases and J by 4 bases, and 8 bases separated the two germline ends. The CDR3 is made up of 12 amino acids. Germline CDR1 MDHEN, CDR2 SYDVKM. The CDR3 DNA is TGTGCCAGCAGTCAGAATCTCTATGGCTACACCTTC. As protein: CASSQNLYGYTF.

This clonotype has more than one count but fewer than ten. This sequence joins TRBV6-9 and TRBJ2-7; D remains ambiguous. V lost 3 bases and J 3 bases, leaving 12 bases between the germline ends. The germline V gene encodes CDR1 MNHGY and CDR2 SVAAGI. This CDR3 has 14 residues. The CDR3: CASSYSQSLYEQYF. The CDR3 DNA is TGTGCCAGCAGTTACAGCCAGTCTCTCTACGAGCAGTACTTC.

The chain links TRBV20-1 to TRBJ1-1, with D perhaps matching TRBD1 (5 bases). CDR3 length: 12 amino acids. Deletions cut 7 bases from V and 1 base from J, with 10 bases between. Looked up from germline, CDR1 is DFQATT and CDR2 is SNEGSKA (reference sequence). The CDR3 region has the DNA TGCAGTGTGGACGGGGCGAACACTGAAGCTTTCTTT. This encodes CSVDGANTEAFF.

This clonotype has a count of ten or more. The chain combines TRBV6-2 or TRBV6-3 with TRBJ2-1, with 7 nucleotides matching TRBD1. The CDR3 covers 16 residues. Germline values: CDR1 MNHEY, CDR2 SVGEGT. V lost 5 bases and J lost 7; bases outside the gene matches: 14. The CDR3 spells CASSGPDGQVWNEQFF. DNA for the CDR3: TGTGCCAGCAGTGGCCCTGACGGACAGGTTTGGAATGAGCAGTTCTTC.